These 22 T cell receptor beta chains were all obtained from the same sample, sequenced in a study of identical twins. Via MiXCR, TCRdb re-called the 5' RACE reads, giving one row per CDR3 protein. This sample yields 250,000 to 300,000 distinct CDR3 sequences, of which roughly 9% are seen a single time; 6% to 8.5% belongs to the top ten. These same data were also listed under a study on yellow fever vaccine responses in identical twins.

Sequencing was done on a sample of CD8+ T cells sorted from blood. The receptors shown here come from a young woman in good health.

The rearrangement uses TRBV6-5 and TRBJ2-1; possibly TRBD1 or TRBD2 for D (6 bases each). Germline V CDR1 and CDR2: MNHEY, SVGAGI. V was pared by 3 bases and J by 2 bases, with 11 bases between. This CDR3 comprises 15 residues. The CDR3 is CASSYSGAAYNEQFF. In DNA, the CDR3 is TGTGCCAGCAGTTATTCGGGGGCTGCCTACAATGAGCAGTTCTTC.

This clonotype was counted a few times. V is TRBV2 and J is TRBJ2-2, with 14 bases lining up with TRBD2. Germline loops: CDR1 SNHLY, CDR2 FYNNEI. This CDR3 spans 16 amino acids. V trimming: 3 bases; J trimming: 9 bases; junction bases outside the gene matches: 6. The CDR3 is CASSEGLAGDVWELFF. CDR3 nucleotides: TGTGCCAGCAGTGAGGGACTAGCGGGGGATGTTTGGGAGCTGTTTTTT.

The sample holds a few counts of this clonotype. CDR3 residues: CSVKGLAGEIRETQYF. The CDR3 DNA is TGCAGCGTAAAGGGACTAGCGGGAGAAATTAGAGAGACCCAGTACTTC. The rearrangement uses TRBV29-1 and TRBJ2-5; 14 nucleotides agree with TRBD2. This CDR3 spans 16 amino acids. The V segment lost 6 bases and the J segment 4 bases; nucleotides outside the gene matches: 10. In germline, CDR1 is SQVTM, CDR2 ANQGSEA.

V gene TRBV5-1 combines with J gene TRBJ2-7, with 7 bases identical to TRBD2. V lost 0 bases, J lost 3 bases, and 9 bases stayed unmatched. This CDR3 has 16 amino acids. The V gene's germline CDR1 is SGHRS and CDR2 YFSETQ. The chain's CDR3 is CASSLGWASGFYEQYF. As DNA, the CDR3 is TGCGCCAGCAGCTTGGGGTGGGCTAGCGGATTCTACGAGCAGTACTTC.

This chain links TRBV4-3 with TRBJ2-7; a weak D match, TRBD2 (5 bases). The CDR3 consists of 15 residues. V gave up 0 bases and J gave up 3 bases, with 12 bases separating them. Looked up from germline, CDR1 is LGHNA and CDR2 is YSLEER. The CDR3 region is CASSQDRGESYEQYF. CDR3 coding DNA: TGCGCCAGCAGCCAAGATCGGGGAGAAAGCTACGAGCAGTACTTC.

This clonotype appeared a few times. The CDR3, as DNA: TGCGCCAGCAGCCAAGCTAGGGTATCGTCCGGGGAGCTGTTTTTT. This translates into CASSQARVSSGELFF. V and J are TRBV4-3 and TRBJ2-2; D not certain. The CDR3 has 15 residues. Germline loops: CDR1 LGHNA, CDR2 YSLEER. With 1 base removed from V and 6 bases from J, the gap between germline ends came to 12 bases.

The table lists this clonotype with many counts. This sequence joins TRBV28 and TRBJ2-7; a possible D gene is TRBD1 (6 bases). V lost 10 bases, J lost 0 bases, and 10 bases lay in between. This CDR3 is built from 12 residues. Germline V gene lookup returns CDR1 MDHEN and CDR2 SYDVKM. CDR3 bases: TGTGCCACCGCGGACAGCTCCTACGAGCAGTACTTC. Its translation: CATADSSYEQYF. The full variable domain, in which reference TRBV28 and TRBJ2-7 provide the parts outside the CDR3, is DVKVTQSSRYLVKRTGEKVFLECVQDMDHENMFWYRQDPGLGLRLIYFSYDVKMKEKGDIPEGYSVSREKKERFSLILESASTNQTSMYLCATADSSYEQYFGPGTRLTVT.

DNA of the CDR3: TGTGCCAGCAGTAAGCCCCGGGACGGAAATTACAATGAGCAGTTCTTC. Protein product: CASSKPRDGNYNEQFF. V usage is TRBV2 and J usage is TRBJ2-1, with D perhaps given as TRBD1 or TRBD2 (5 bases each). The CDR3 consists of 16 residues. CDR1 and CDR2 from the germline V gene are SNHLY and FYNNEI. V dropped 5 bases and J dropped 4 bases, with 18 bases sitting between them. Looking up the rest from reference TRBV2 and TRBJ2-1 gives the full variable domain: EPEVTQTPSHQVTQMGQEVILRCVPISNHLYFYWYRQILGQKVEFLVSFYNNEISEKSEIFDDQFSVERPDGSNFTLKIRSTKLEDSAMYFCASSKPRDGNYNEQFFGPGTRLTVL.

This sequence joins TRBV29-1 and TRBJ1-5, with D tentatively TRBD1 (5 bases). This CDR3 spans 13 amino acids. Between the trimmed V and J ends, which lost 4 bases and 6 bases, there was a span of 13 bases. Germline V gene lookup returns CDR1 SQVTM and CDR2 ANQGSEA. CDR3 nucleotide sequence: TGCAGCGTTGGGGGGGGGGTAGGTCAGCCCCAGCATTTT. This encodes CSVGGGVGQPQHF.

CDR3 sequence reads: CASSFASSLGSGNTIYF. The CDR3, as DNA: TGTGCCAGCAGCTTCGCTTCCAGTCTAGGCTCTGGAAACACCATATATTTT. The chain recombines TRBV7-2 with TRBJ1-3; no reliable D call. This CDR3 has 17 amino acids. CDR1 is SGHTA, CDR2 FQGNSA, per germline. V shed 3 bases and J shed 0 bases, with 15 bases lying between them.

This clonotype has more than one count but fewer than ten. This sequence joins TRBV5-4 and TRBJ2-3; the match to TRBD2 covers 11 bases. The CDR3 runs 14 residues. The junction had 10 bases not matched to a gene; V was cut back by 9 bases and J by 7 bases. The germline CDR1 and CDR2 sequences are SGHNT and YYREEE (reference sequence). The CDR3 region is CATATSGDPYTQYF. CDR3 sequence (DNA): TGTGCCACCGCGACTAGCGGGGACCCGTATACGCAGTATTTT.

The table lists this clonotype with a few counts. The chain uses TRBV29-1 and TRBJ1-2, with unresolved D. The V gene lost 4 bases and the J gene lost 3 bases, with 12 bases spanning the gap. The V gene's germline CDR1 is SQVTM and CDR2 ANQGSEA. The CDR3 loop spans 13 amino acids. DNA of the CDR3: TGCAGCGTTGTGGATTCTGGGGACTATGGCTACACCTTC. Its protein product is CSVVDSGDYGYTF.

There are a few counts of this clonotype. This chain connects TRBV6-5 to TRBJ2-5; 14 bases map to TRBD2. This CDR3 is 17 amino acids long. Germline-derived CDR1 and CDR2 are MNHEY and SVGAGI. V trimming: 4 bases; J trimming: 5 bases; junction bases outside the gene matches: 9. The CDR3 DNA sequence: TGTGCCAGCAGTTCTGAGACTAGCGGGGGGGCCTTGGAGACCCAGTACTTC. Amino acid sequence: CASSSETSGGALETQYF.

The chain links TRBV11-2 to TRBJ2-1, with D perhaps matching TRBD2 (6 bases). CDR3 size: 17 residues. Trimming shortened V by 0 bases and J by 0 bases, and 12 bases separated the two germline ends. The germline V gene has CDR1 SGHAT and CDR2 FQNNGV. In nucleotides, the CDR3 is TGTGCCAGCAGCTTAGATTCTGCCGGGGGCTCCTACAATGAGCAGTTCTTC. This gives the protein CASSLDSAGGSYNEQFF.

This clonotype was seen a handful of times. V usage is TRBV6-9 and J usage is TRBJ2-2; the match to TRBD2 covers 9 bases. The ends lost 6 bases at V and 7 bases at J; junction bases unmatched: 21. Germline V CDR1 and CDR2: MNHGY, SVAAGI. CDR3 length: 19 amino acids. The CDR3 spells CASSPVLERREGRDGELFF. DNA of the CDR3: TGTGCCAGCAGCCCCGTTTTAGAAAGGCGGGAGGGCCGGGACGGGGAGCTGTTTTTT.

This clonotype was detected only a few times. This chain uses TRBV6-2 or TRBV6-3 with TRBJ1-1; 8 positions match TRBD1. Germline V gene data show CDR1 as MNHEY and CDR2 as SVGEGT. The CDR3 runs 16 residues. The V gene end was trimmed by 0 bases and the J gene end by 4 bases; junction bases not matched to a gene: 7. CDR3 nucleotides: TGTGCCAGCAGTTACTCTCTGGACAGGGCGGGCACTGAAGCTTTCTTT. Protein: CASSYSLDRAGTEAFF.

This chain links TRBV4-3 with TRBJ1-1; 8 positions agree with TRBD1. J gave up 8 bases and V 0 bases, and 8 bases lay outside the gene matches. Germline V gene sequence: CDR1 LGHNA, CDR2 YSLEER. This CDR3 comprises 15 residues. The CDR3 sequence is CASSQDGQGGSEAFF. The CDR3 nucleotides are TGCGCCAGCAGCCAAGACGGACAGGGTGGGTCCGAAGCTTTCTTT.

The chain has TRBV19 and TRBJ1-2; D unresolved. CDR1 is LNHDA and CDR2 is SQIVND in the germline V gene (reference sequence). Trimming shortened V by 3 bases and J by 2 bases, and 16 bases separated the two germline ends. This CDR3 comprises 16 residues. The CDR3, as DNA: TGTGCCAGTAGTATGCGCCCGGAGGTAATCAACTATGGCTACACCTTC. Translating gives CASSMRPEVINYGYTF. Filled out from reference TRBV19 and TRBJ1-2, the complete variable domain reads DGGITQSPKYLFRKEGQNVTLSCEQNLNHDAMYWYRQDPGQGLRLIYYSQIVNDFQKGDIAEGYSVSREKKESFPLTVTSAQKNPTAFYLCASSMRPEVINYGYTFGSGTRLTVV.

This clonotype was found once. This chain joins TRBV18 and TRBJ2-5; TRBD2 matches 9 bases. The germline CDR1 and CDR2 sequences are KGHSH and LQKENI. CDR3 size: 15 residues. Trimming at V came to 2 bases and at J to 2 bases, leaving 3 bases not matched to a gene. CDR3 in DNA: TGTGCCAGCTCACCAGAGCGGGGGGCTCAAGAGACCCAGTACTTC. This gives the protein CASSPERGAQETQYF.

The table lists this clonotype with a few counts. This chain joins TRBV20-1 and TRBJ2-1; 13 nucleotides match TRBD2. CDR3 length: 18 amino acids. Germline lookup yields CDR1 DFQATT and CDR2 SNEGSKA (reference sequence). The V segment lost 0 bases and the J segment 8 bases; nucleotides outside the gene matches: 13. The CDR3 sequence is CSARDHLSGTSGIDEQFF. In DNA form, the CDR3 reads TGCAGTGCTAGAGACCATCTCTCCGGGACTAGCGGGATCGATGAGCAGTTCTTC.

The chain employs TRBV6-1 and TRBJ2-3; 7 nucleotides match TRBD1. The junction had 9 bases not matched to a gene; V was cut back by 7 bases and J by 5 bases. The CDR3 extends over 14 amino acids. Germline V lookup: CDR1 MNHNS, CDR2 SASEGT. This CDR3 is CASTQTGAKDTQYF. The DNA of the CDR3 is TGTGCCAGCACCCAAACAGGGGCGAAAGATACGCAGTATTTT.

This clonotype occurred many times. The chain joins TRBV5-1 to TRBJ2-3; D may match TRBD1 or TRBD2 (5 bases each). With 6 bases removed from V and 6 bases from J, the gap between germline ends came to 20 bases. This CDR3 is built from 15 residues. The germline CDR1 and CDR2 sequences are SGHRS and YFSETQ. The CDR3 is CASTERDPEWDTQYF. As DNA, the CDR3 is TGCGCCAGCACGGAGAGGGACCCTGAGTGGGATACGCAGTATTTT.